These 21 T cell receptor beta chains came from one sample sequenced in a study of identical twins. In TCRdb, the 5' RACE reads were re-called with MiXCR into one record per CDR3 protein. The sample lists more than 400,000 distinct CDR3 sequences; 13% to 15% were seen once. The data were also submitted as part of a second study, on yellow fever vaccine responses in identical twins.

Material: CD4+ T cells sorted from blood. The receptors originated from a woman aged 18-30 years in good health.

This rearrangement joins TRBV12-3 or TRBV12-4 to TRBJ2-1; D is unresolved. The CDR3 has 15 amino acids. Trimming removed 4 bases from V and 7 bases from J, with 17 bases in between. The CDR3 region is CASSSASAARNEQFF. The CDR3 coding sequence is TGTGCCAGCAGTTCTGCGAGTGCGGCAAGGAATGAGCAGTTCTTC.

The V and J genes are TRBV19 and TRBJ2-2; D unclear. This CDR3 region has 14 residues. V lost 1 base and J lost 3, with 6 bases in between. CDR1 is LNHDA and CDR2 is SQIVND in the germline V gene (reference sequence). Written as DNA, the CDR3 is TGTGCCAGTAGTATAGCACTTCACACCGGGGAGCTGTTTTTT. This gives the protein CASSIALHTGELFF.

J is TRBJ2-7 and V is TRBV6-2 or TRBV6-3, with D uncertain. Germline values: CDR1 MNHEY, CDR2 SVGEGT. With 2 bases removed from V and 2 bases from J, the gap between germline ends came to 10 bases. This CDR3 is built from 14 residues. The CDR3 loop is CASSYGGATYEQYF. DNA for the CDR3: TGTGCCAGCAGTTACGGCGGAGCCACCTACGAGCAGTACTTC.

This clonotype appeared a few times. The chain joins TRBV11-3 to TRBJ1-4, with D maybe TRBD1 (5 bases). Germline CDR1 is SGHNT and CDR2 is YENEEA. V lost 1 base to trimming and J lost 7 bases, with 10 bases between them. The CDR3 is made up of 14 amino acids. For the CDR3, the DNA is TGTGCCAGCAGCTTAGCCGGCACAGGTGAAAAACTGTTTTTT. Its protein product is CASSLAGTGEKLFF. Full variable domain (remainder filled in from reference TRBV11-3 and TRBJ1-4): EAGVVQSPRYKIIEKKQPVAFWCNPISGHNTLYWYLQNLGQGPELLIRYENEEAVDDSQLPKDRFSAERLKGVDSTLKIQPAELGDSAVYLCASSLAGTGEKLFFGSGTQLSVL.

V and J are TRBV5-1 and TRBJ2-3; 7 nucleotides align to TRBD2. The CDR3 covers 16 residues. Germline trimming cut 4 bases from V and 3 bases from J; bases unmatched to any gene: 11. Germline V gives CDR1 SGHRS, CDR2 YFSETQ. CDR3: CASSPGGGMKTDTQYF. CDR3 DNA sequence: TGCGCCAGCAGCCCGGGAGGCGGGATGAAGACAGATACGCAGTATTTT. Variable domain in full (rest from reference TRBV5-1 and TRBJ2-3): KAGVTQTPRYLIKTRGQQVTLSCSPISGHRSVSWYQQTPGQGLQFLFEYFSETQRNKGNFPGRFSGRQFSNSRSEMNVSTLELGDSALYLCASSPGGGMKTDTQYFGPGTRLTVL.

This clonotype appeared once. The chain couples TRBV6-1 to TRBJ2-7, with D unresolved. The CDR3 runs 17 residues. Trimming removed 5 bases from V and 0 bases from J, with 20 bases in between. Germline values: CDR1 MNHNS, CDR2 SASEGT. CDR3 DNA sequence: TGTGCCAGCAGTCCGACCTACTCAGGTTTCTTCTCCTACGAGCAGTACGTC. Its translation is CASSPTYSGFFSYEQYV.

There are many counts of this clonotype. The chain combines TRBV20-1 with TRBJ2-2, with D perhaps being TRBD1 or TRBD2 (5 bases each). With 3 bases removed from V and 2 bases from J, the gap between germline ends came to 13 bases. Germline CDR1 reads DFQATT; CDR2 reads SNEGSKA (reference sequence). The length of the CDR3 is 15 residues. The CDR3 bases are TGCAGTGCTAGTTCCGGGACCGCAAACACCGGGGAGCTGTTTTTT. This translates into CSASSGTANTGELFF.

This clonotype turned up a few times. This sequence joins TRBV20-1 and TRBJ2-1, with 7 bases aligning to TRBD2. This CDR3 has 13 amino acids. With V trimmed by 6 bases and J by 0 bases, 2 bases remained unmatched. Germline loops: CDR1 DFQATT, CDR2 SNEGSKA (reference sequence). The CDR3 here is CSAAGASYNEQFF. CDR3 nucleotides: TGCAGTGCGGCGGGAGCCTCCTACAATGAGCAGTTCTTC.

This clonotype was counted only a few times. The V call is TRBV13, the J call TRBJ2-7; 7 bases agree with TRBD1. The CDR3 spans 14 residues. Germline assignment: CDR1 PRHDT and CDR2 FYEKMQ (reference sequence). V shed 3 bases and J 3 bases; nucleotides not matched to a gene: 5. CDR3 coding DNA: TGTGCCAGCAGCTTCCGGACAGGTGGCTACGAGCAGTACTTC. Protein product: CASSFRTGGYEQYF.

This rearrangement joins TRBV20-1 to TRBJ2-1; TRBD2 aligns across 9 bases. The CDR3 spans 16 residues. The V gene end was trimmed by 0 bases and the J gene end by 6 bases; junction bases not matched to a gene: 9. CDR1 is DFQATT and CDR2 is SNEGSKA in the germline V gene (reference sequence). The CDR3 spells CSARDLREGIGNEQFF. The CDR3 region has the DNA TGCAGTGCTAGAGATTTGCGGGAGGGCATAGGCAATGAGCAGTTCTTC.

The J gene is TRBJ2-1, the V gene TRBV12-3 or TRBV12-4; D is unclear. The CDR3 loop spans 13 amino acids. V shed 6 bases and J shed 7 bases, with 13 bases lying between them. The CDR3: CASRSLGNNEQFF. CDR3 sequence (DNA): TGTGCCAGCAGGTCCCTGGGGAATAATGAGCAGTTCTTC.

This clonotype was seen a handful of times. J is TRBJ2-1 and V is TRBV3-1; D not certain. Trimming took 3 bases from V and 6 from J, leaving 9 bases between them. The CDR3 sequence is 13 residues long. In germline, CDR1 is LGHDT, CDR2 YNNKEL (reference sequence). CDR3 nucleotide sequence: TGTGCCAGCAGCCATCCTAAAGTCAATGAGCAGTTCTTC. Translation: CASSHPKVNEQFF.

This rearrangement joins TRBV19 to TRBJ2-1; 15 nucleotides line up with TRBD2. CDR3 length: 17 amino acids. With 5 bases clipped from V and 4 bases from J, the junction kept 6 bases outside the gene matches. In germline, CDR1 is LNHDA, CDR2 SQIVND (reference sequence). The CDR3: CASSRTSGGDGYNEQFF. The CDR3 bases are TGTGCCAGTAGTCGGACTAGCGGGGGGGACGGGTACAATGAGCAGTTCTTC.

This clonotype was counted only a few times. The rearrangement joins TRBV6-1 to TRBJ2-3; TRBD2 matches 7 bases. The CDR3 runs 16 residues. From germline, CDR1 is MNHNS and CDR2 SASEGT. After removal of 6 bases from V and 0 bases from J, the junction contained 9 bases not matched to a gene. DNA of the CDR3: TGTGCCAGCAGCCATGGGGGGGTCGTGAGCACAGATACGCAGTATTTT. Protein: CASSHGGVVSTDTQYF.

This clonotype was counted only a few times. J is TRBJ1-2 and V is TRBV6-1; D remains ambiguous. The germline V gene encodes CDR1 MNHNS and CDR2 SASEGT. There are 14 residues in the CDR3. Trimming stripped 5 bases from V and 1 base from J, with 11 bases between. The CDR3 DNA follows: TGTGCCAGCAGTCGTACAGTAGATAACTATGGCTACACCTTC. Encoded protein: CASSRTVDNYGYTF.

The rearrangement joins TRBV4-1 to TRBJ2-7, with TRBD2 matching 9 bases. CDR1 and CDR2 from the germline V gene are MGHRA and YSYEKL. Losses at the gene ends were 0 bases for V and 1 base for J; bases not matched to a gene: 7. The CDR3 is made up of 17 amino acids. This chain's CDR3 is CASSQESSAGGSYEQYF. In DNA, the CDR3 is TGCGCCAGCAGCCAAGAGTCGTCGGCGGGAGGGTCCTACGAGCAGTACTTC.

The table lists this clonotype with a few counts. The chain employs TRBV2 and TRBJ2-7; 8 positions agree with TRBD1. V shed 2 bases and J 3 bases; nucleotides not matched to a gene: 6. The CDR3 covers 15 residues. Germline V gives CDR1 SNHLY, CDR2 FYNNEI. The CDR3 spells CASSEYGTGDYEQYF. The CDR3 bases are TGTGCCAGCAGTGAATATGGGACAGGCGACTACGAGCAGTACTTC. Using reference TRBV2 and TRBJ2-7 for the parts outside the CDR3, the full variable domain is EPEVTQTPSHQVTQMGQEVILRCVPISNHLYFYWYRQILGQKVEFLVSFYNNEISEKSEIFDDQFSVERPDGSNFTLKIRSTKLEDSAMYFCASSEYGTGDYEQYFGPGTRLTVT.

This clonotype was recorded a few times. The CDR3 DNA reads TGTGCCAGCAGTCTAGGGACAGGGAGAGGCTACACCTTC. This sequence encodes CASSLGTGRGYTF. The V gene is TRBV6-1, the J gene TRBJ1-2, with TRBD1 matching 9 bases. The CDR3 is 13 residues long. The J segment lost 8 bases and the V segment lost 5 bases, leaving 6 bases of the junction unmatched. From germline, CDR1 is MNHNS and CDR2 SASEGT.

The chain has TRBV20-1 and TRBJ2-2; 7 bases line up with TRBD2. In germline, CDR1 is DFQATT, CDR2 SNEGSKA (reference sequence). V lost 6 bases to trimming and J lost 5 bases; unmatched junction nucleotides: 3. There are 12 residues in the CDR3. CDR3 amino acids: CSARLATGELFF. CDR3 bases: TGCAGTGCAAGACTAGCAACCGGGGAGCTGTTTTTT.

There are a few counts of this clonotype. V gene TRBV19 combines with J gene TRBJ2-7; 8 nucleotides agree with TRBD1. CDR1 and CDR2 (germline): LNHDA, SQIVND (reference sequence). The V and J ends lost 7 bases and 7 bases, in that order; junction bases with no gene match: 21. The CDR3 spans 17 residues. The CDR3: CASNAGTGRARDAEQYF. The CDR3 DNA is TGTGCCAGTAACGCAGGGACAGGTCGGGCAAGGGATGCGGAGCAGTACTTC.

This clonotype occurred a few times. The gene calls are TRBV27 and TRBJ2-2, with D uncertain. Germline V gene lookup returns CDR1 MNHEY and CDR2 SMNVEV (reference sequence). V was cut by 0 bases and J by 1 base, with 9 bases left in between. The CDR3 runs 16 residues. The CDR3 bases are TGTGCCAGCAGTTTATCACCTATCTTGAACACCGGGGAGCTGTTTTTT. The encoded protein is CASSLSPILNTGELFF.